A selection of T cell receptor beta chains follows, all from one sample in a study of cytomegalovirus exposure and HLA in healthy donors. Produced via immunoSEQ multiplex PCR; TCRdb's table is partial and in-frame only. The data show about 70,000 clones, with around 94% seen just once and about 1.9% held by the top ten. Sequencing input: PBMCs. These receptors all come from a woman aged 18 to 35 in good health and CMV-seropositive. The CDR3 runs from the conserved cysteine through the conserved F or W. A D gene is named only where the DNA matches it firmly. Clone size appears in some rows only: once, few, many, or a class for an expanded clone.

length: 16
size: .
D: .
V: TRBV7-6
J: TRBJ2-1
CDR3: CASSLEERTIYNEQFF
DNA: TGTGCCAGCAGCTTAGAGGAGCGGACCATATACAATGAGCAGTTCTTC

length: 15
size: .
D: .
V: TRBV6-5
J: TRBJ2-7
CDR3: CASSAGRNRAGEQYF
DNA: TGTGCCAGCAGTGCCGGACGGAACAGGGCTGGGGAGCAGTACTTC

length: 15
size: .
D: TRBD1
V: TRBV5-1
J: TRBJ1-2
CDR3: CASSLVGRGDYGYTF
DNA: TGCGCCAGCAGCTTGGTGGGCAGGGGGGACTATGGCTACACCTTC

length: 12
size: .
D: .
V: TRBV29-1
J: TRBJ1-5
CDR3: CSVGGQNQPQHF
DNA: TGCAGCGTGGGTGGACAGAATCAGCCCCAGCATTTT

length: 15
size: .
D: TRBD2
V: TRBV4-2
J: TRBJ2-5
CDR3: CASSQEAGGVKTQYF
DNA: TGTGCCAGCAGCCAAGAGGCGGGAGGGGTGAAGACCCAGTACTTC

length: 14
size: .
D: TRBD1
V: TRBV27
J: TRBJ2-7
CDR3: CASVRTGRPYEQYF
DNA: TGTGCCAGCGTCAGGACAGGGAGGCCCTACGAGCAGTACTTC

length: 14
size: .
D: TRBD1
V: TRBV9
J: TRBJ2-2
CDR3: CASSVETGSGELFF
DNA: TGTGCCAGCAGCGTAGAGACAGGGTCAGGGGAGCTGTTTTTT

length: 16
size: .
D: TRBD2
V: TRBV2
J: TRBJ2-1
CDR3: CASSEREDQSYNEQFF
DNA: TGTGCCAGCAGTGAGCGGGAGGACCAATCCTACAATGAGCAGTTCTTC

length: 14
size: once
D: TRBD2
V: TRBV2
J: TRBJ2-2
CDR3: CASSGLAITGELFF
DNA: TGTGCCAGCAGCGGACTAGCAATAACCGGGGAGCTGTTTTTT

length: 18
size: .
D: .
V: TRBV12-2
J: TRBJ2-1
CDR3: CASRLATRGGPGKNEQFF
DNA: TGTGCAAGTCGCTTAGCGACCCGGGGGGGGCCGGGGAAAAATGAGCAGTTCTTC

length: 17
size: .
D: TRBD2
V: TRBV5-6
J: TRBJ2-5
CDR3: CASSSLSSGRAGETQYF
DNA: TGTGCCAGCAGCTCCCTTTCGAGTGGGAGGGCGGGAGAGACCCAGTACTTC

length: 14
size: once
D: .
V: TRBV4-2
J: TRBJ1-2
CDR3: CASSQDRSSDGYTF
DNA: TGTGCCAGCAGCCAAGATAGGAGTAGTGATGGCTACACCTTC

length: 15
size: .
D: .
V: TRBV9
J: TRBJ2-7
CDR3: CASSVSGDISYEQYF
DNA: TGTGCCAGCAGCGTAAGCGGGGACATCTCCTACGAGCAGTACTTC

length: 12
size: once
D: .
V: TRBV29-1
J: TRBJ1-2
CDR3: CSVEVHRYGYTF
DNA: TGCAGCGTTGAAGTACATCGATATGGCTACACCTTC

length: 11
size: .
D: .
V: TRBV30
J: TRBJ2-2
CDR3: CAWRRGGELFF
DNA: TGTGCCTGGAGAAGGGGAGGGGAGCTGTTTTTT

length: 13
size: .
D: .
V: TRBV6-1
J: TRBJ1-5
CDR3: CASSASGYQPQHF
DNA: TGTGCCAGCAGTGCCTCAGGGTACCAGCCCCAGCATTTT

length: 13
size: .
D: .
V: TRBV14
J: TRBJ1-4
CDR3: CASSQDARRELFF
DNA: TGTGCCAGCAGCCAAGATGCCAGACGGGAACTGTTTTTT

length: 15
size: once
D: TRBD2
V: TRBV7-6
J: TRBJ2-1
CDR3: CASSQGVASGNKQFF
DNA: TGTGCCAGCAGCCAGGGGGTGGCTAGCGGGAACAAACAGTTCTTC

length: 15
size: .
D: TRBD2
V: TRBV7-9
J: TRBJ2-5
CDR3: CASSLQSGGQETQYF
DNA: TGTGCCAGCAGCTTACAAAGCGGGGGCCAAGAGACCCAGTACTTC

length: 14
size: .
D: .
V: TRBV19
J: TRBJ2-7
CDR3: CASSIIGGGVEQYF
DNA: TGTGCCAGTAGTATAATCGGAGGCGGGGTCGAGCAGTACTTC

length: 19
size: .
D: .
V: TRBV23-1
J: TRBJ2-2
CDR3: CASSQTAGRGRLGTGELFF
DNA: TGCGCCAGCAGTCAAACCGCCGGGAGGGGGCGCTTGGGCACCGGGGAGCTGTTTTTT

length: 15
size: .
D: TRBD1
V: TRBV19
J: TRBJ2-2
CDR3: CASLDGTVKPGELFF
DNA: TGTGCCAGTTTAGATGGGACAGTAAAACCCGGGGAGCTGTTTTTT

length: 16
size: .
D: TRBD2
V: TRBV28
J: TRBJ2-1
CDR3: CASSLTPGGGYNEQFF
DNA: TGTGCCAGCAGTTTAACCCCTGGGGGGGGATACAATGAGCAGTTCTTC

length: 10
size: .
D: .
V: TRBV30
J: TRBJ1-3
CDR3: CAWSSDTIYF
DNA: TGTGCCTGGAGTTCGGACACCATATATTTT

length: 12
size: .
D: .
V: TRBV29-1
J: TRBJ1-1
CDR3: CSVITGVTEAFF
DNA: TGCAGCGTTATAACGGGGGTCACTGAAGCTTTCTTT

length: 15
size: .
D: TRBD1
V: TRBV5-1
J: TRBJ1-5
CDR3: CASREGTARNQPQHF
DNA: TGCGCCAGCAGGGAAGGGACAGCTCGAAATCAGCCCCAGCATTTT

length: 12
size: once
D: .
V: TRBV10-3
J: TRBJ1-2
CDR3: CAIRDTSYGYTF
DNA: TGTGCCATCAGGGACACCTCCTATGGCTACACCTTC

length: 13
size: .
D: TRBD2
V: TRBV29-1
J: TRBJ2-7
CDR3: CSASGGSGYEQYF
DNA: TGCAGCGCCAGCGGGGGAAGTGGCTACGAGCAGTACTTC

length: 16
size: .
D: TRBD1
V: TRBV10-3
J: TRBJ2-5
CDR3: CAISSSGQGIGETQYF
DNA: TGTGCCATCAGTAGCTCGGGACAGGGGATAGGAGAGACCCAGTACTTC

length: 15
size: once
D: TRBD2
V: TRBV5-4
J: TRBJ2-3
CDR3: CASSYATSGSDTQYF
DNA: TGTGCCAGCAGCTATGCGACTAGCGGGTCTGATACGCAGTATTTT

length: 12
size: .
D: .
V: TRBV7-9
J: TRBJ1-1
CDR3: CASSLRGGEAFF
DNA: TGTGCCAGCAGCTTAAGGGGGGGTGAAGCTTTCTTT

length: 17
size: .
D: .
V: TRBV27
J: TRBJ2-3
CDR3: CASRILKGDGGTDTQYF
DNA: TGTGCCAGCAGGATCCTCAAGGGGGACGGTGGGACAGATACGCAGTATTTT

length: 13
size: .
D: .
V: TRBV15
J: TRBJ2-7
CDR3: CATSREPGRGQYF
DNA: TGTGCCACCAGCAGAGAGCCCGGCCGCGGGCAGTACTTC

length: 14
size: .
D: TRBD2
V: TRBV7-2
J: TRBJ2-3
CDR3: CASTPGGITDTQYF
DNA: TGTGCCAGCACCCCGGGGGGGATCACAGATACGCAGTATTTT

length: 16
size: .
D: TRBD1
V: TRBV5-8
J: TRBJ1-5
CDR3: CASSFPGGVSNQPQHF
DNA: TGTGCCAGCAGCTTTCCAGGGGGCGTTAGCAATCAGCCCCAGCATTTT

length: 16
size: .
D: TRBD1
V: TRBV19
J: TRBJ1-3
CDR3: CASSQPHRGAGNTIYF
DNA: TGTGCCAGTAGTCAACCACACAGGGGAGCTGGAAACACCATATATTTT

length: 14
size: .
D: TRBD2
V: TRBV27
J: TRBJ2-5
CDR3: CASSSGRGEETQYF
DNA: TGTGCCAGCAGTAGCGGGAGGGGGGAAGAGACCCAGTACTTC

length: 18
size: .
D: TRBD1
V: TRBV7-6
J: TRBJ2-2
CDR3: CASSPTTGWQPTTGELFF
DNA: TGTGCCAGCAGCCCCACGACAGGGTGGCAGCCCACCACCGGGGAGCTGTTTTTT